The subject of this entry is one TCR beta chain. Its antigen remains unknown. These data originate in a study of CD8+ T cells in alopecia areata. Overall study results and limits: Normal skin contains resident alphabeta T cells, and these are also sequenced in scalp samples. Researchers say the link of baseline CD8+ expansion to response remains uncertain, with one nonresponder. Both scalp clonality and the expanded CD8+ clones among the top 100 showed a significant decrease with tofacitinib.

Treatment described: oral pan-JAK inhibitor, 5-10 mg twice daily. PBMCs were stained for CD3, CD4 and CD8, and CD4+ and CD8+ T cells were sorted. This CDR3 is 13 amino acids long. Germline CDR1 is MNHEY and CDR2 is SMNVEV (reference sequence). Losses at the gene ends were 6 bases for V and 4 bases for J; bases not matched to a gene: 6. RNA, once extracted, was reverse transcribed into cDNA for use as the sequencing template. Only in-frame clones appear in the TCRdb table, and some are missing; sequencing was by immunoSEQ multiplex PCR. Of more than 140,000 clones listed, 70% to 90% are singletons. The sequence was collected from a human donor with alopecia areata. The V gene is TRBV27, the J gene TRBJ2-7, with TRBD1 identical over 7 bases. The specimen was CD8+ T cells sorted from blood, collected at week 4, from a patient treated with tofacitinib. The CDR3 bases are TGTGCCAGCAGCCGGGACAGAAGATACGAGCAGTACTTC. The encoded protein is CASSRDRRYEQYF.